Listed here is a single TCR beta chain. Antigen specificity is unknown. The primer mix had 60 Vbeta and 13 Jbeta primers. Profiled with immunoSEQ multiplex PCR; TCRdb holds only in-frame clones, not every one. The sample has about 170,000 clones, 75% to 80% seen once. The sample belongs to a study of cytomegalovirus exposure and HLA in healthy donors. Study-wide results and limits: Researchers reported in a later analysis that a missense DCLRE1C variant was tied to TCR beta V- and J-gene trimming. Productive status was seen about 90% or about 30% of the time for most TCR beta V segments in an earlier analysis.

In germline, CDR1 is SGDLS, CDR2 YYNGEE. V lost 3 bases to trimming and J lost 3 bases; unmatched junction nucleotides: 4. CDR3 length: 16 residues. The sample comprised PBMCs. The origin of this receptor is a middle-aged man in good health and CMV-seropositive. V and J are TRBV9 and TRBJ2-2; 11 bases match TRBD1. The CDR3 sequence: CASSGTGGGYTGELFF. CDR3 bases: TGTGCCAGCAGCGGGACAGGGGGCGGGTACACCGGGGAGCTGTTTTTT.